The rows below give T cell receptor beta chains drawn from one sample of a study of vaccination effects on CD4 cells after COVID-19. No antigen is known for these receptors. Sequencing was performed with immunoSEQ multiplex PCR; in TCRdb, only in-frame clones are kept and a portion is missing. The sample contains approximately 26,000 clones, 69% of which appear only once. The material was CD4+ T cells from PBMCs cultured with SARS-CoV-2 spike peptides, obtained before COVID-19 vaccination. The receptors come from a human donor who had a prior SARS-CoV-2 infection. CDR3s include the opening cysteine and the closing phenylalanine or tryptophan.

v_call	j_call	cdr3_aa
TRBV5-1	TRBJ2-5	CASSSSGGQETQYF
TRBV7-2	TRBJ2-7	CASSLAVYYEQYF
TRBV5-4	TRBJ2-7	CASSQGTDGYEQYF
TRBV11-3	TRBJ2-5	CASSLDLIAGGETQYF
TRBV6-2/TRBV6-3	TRBJ2-1	CASSYSMTGPVQFF
TRBV5-1	TRBJ1-1	CASSPRGAPTEAFF
TRBV5-5	TRBJ1-4	CASSLDLLGQVNEKLFF
TRBV5-1	TRBJ2-5	CASSLTGRTFQETQYF
TRBV6-1	TRBJ2-7	CASSESGYSYEQYF
TRBV2	TRBJ2-5	CASSEATGVPETQYF
TRBV11-3	TRBJ2-2	CASSLRGGLGELFF